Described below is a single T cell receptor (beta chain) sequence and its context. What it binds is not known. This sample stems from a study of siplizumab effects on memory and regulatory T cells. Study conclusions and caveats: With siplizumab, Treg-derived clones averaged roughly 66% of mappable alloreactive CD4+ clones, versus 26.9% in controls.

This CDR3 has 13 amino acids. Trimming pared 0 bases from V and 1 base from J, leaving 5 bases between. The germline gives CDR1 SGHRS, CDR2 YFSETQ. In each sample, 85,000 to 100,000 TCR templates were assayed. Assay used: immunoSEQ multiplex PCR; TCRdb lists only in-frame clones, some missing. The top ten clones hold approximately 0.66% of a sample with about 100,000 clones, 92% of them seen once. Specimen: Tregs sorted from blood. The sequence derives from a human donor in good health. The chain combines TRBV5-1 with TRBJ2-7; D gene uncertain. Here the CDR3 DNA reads TGCGCCAGCAGCTTGGGTCGGTCCTACGAGCAGTACTTC. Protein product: CASSLGRSYEQYF. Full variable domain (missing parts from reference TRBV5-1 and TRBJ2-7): KAGVTQTPRYLIKTRGQQVTLSCSPISGHRSVSWYQQTPGQGLQFLFEYFSETQRNKGNFPGRFSGRQFSNSRSEMNVSTLELGDSALYLCASSLGRSYEQYFGPGTRLTVT.